The clone carrying this T cell receptor (beta chain) rates as large. What it recognizes is unknown. In germline, CDR1 is SGHRS, CDR2 YFSETQ. The V end lost 0 bases, the J end lost 4 bases, and 10 bases lay between the germline ends. There are 14 residues in the CDR3. The data belong to a study of coeliac disease. Sequencing used immunoSEQ multiplex PCR; TCRdb keeps in-frame clones, though not all of them. The repertoire holds about 6,500 clones, 62% seen once, with approximately 18% in the top ten. General study findings and limits: According to the authors, this method cannot detect gliadin-specific T cells in an unbiased way. Lamina propria and intraepithelial cell fractions may contain each other's cells.

This receptor was identified in a man between 60 and 75 years old with celiac disease on a gluten-free diet. Sequenced material: lymphocytes from the gut lamina propria. The genes are TRBV5-1 and TRBJ1-2, with TRBD1 as a possible D gene (5 bases). CDR3 bases: TGCGCCAGCAGCTTGGATGGGGGGAGCTATGGCTACACCTTC. Its protein product is CASSLDGGSYGYTF.